This T cell receptor (beta chain) was recovered during a study of T-cell memory formation after mild COVID-19. Study details: Largely, the TCR clusters proved donor specific.

Germline CDR1 and CDR2: SQVTM and ANQGSEA. The germline V and J ends were trimmed by 2 bases and 5 bases, with 8 bases remaining between them. The CDR3 length is 12 residues. TCRdb processed the 5' RACE reads anew with MiXCR; each CDR3 protein has one entry. The sample yields about 270,000 distinct CDR3 sequences, roughly 18% seen once. On this clonotype itself: Its cognate antigen is unknown.

Study-wide points: Mostly located in CM and EM were contracting CD4+ clones, with contracting CD8+ clones located in EMRA. Contracting clones from day 15 to 85 showed balanced CD4/CD8; later expanders favored CD4+. The authors did not confirm SARS-CoV-2 specificity of second-wave clones peaking day 37.

Material for sequencing was PBMCs or a T cell subset sorted from them (not recorded which). The sequence was obtained from a man aged 18 to 29 who had mild COVID-19 (a few samples of this study predate the infection). Cell type and time point are not known. J is TRBJ2-3 and V is TRBV29-1; D remains unclear. The CDR3 bases are TGCAGCGTTGAATTGCGTGGAGATACGCAGTATTTT. Amino acids: CSVELRGDTQYF.